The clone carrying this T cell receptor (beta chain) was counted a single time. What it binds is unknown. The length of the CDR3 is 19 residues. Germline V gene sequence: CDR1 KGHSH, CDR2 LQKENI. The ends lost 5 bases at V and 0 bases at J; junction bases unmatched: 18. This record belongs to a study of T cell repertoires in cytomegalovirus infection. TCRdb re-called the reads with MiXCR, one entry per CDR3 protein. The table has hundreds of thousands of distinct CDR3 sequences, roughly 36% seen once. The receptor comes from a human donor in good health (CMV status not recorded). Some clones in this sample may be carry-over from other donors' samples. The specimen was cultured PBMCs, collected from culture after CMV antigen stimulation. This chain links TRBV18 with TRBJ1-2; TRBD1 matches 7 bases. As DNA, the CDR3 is TGTGCCAGCTCAACGAACTCCATGGGCAGGGGGGACTCTAACTATGGCTACACCTTC. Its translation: CASSTNSMGRGDSNYGYTF.